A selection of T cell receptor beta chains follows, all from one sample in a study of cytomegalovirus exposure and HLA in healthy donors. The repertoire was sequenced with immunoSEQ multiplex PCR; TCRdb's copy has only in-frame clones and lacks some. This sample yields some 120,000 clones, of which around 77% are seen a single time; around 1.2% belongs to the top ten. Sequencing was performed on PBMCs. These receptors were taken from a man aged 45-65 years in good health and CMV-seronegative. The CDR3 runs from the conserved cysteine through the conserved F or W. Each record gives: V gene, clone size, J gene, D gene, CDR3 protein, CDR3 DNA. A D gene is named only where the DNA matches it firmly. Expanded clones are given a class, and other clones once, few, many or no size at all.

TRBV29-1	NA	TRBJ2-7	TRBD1	CSAGQGAYEQYF	TGCAGCGCGGGACAGGGGGCCTACGAGCAGTACTTC
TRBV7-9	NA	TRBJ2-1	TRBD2	CASSLGRGGSGSSYNEQFF	TGTGCCAGCAGCTTAGGGAGGGGGGGTAGCGGGAGCTCCTACAATGAGCAGTTCTTC
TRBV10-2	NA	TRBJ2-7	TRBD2	CASSRTSGTDTYEQYF	TGCGCCAGCAGTCGAACCAGCGGGACCGACACCTACGAGCAGTACTTC
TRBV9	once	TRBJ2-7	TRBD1	CASSASGTGSNEQYF	TGTGCCAGCAGCGCATCCGGGACAGGGTCGAACGAGCAGTACTTC
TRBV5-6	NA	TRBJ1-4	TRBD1	CASSFSHGTGGNEKLFF	TGTGCCAGCAGCTTTTCCCACGGGACAGGGGGAAATGAAAAACTGTTTTTT
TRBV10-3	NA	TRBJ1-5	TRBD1	CAISESGQGINQPQHF	TGTGCCATCAGTGAGTCGGGACAGGGGATAAATCAGCCCCAGCATTTT
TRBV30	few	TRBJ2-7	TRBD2	CAGREGRDEQYF	TGTGCCGGGCGTGAGGGGAGGGACGAGCAGTACTTC
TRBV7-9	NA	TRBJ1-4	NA	CASSLGQGNEKLFF	TGTGCCAGCAGCTTAGGGCAGGGAAATGAAAAACTGTTTTTT
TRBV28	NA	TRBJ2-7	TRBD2	CASSLGASGSYEQYF	TGTGCCAGCAGTTTAGGGGCTAGCGGCTCCTACGAGCAGTACTTC
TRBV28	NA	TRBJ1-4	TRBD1	CASRRTGDFLATNEKLFF	TGTGCCAGCAGGCGGACAGGGGATTTTCTTGCAACTAATGAAAAACTGTTTTTT
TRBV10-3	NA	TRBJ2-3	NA	CAISRLEADTQYF	TGTGCCATCAGTAGACTAGAAGCAGATACGCAGTATTTT
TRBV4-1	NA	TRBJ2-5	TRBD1	CASSQVRSGGVETQYF	TGCGCCAGCAGCCAAGTACGCTCAGGGGGCGTAGAGACCCAGTACTTC
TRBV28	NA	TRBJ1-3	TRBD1	CASRGTGAGNTIYF	TGTGCCAGCAGGGGGACAGGGGCTGGAAACACCATATATTTT
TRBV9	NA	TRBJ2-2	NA	CASSVRPRERGELFF	TGTGCCAGCAGCGTACGTCCGCGGGAAAGGGGGGAGCTGTTTTTT
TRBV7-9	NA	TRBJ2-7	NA	CASSLGGEAYEQYF	TGTGCCAGCAGCTTAGGAGGGGAGGCTTACGAGCAGTACTTC
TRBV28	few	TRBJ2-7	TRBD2	CASSQGLALSYEQYF	TGTGCCAGCAGTCAGGGACTAGCGCTCTCCTACGAGCAGTACTTC
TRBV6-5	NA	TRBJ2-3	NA	CASSSYPGTDTQYF	TGTGCCAGCAGTTCCTACCCGGGCACAGATACGCAGTATTTT
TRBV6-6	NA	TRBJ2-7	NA	CASSYVATYEQYF	TGTGCCAGCAGTTACGTAGCCACTTACGAGCAGTACTTC
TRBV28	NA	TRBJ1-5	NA	CASSVSDISNQPQHF	TGTGCCAGCAGTGTATCGGACATTAGCAATCAGCCCCAGCATTTT
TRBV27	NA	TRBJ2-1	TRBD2	CASSLLAGGPPEQFF	TGTGCCAGCAGTTTACTAGCGGGAGGGCCTCCGGAGCAGTTCTTC
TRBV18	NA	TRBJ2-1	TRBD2	CASSPLGGGRAHEQFF	TGTGCCAGCTCACCTCTCGGCGGCGGGAGGGCCCATGAGCAGTTCTTC
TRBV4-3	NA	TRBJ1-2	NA	CASSQSRTAIYGYTF	TGCGCCAGCAGCCAATCTCGGACAGCAATCTATGGCTACACCTTC
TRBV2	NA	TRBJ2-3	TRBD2	CASSATSGRQTAYTDTQYF	TGTGCCAGCAGTGCCACTAGCGGGAGGCAAACCGCCTACACAGATACGCAGTATTTT
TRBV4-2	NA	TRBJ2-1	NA	CASSQENRVYEQFF	TGTGCCAGCAGCCAAGAAAATAGAGTCTATGAGCAGTTCTTC
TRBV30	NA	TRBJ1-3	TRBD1	CAWPRTGSFGNTIYF	TGTGCCTGGCCTCGGACAGGGAGTTTCGGAAACACCATATATTTT
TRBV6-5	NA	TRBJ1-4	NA	CASSYGGATNEKLFF	TGTGCCAGCAGTTACGGGGGGGCAACTAATGAAAAACTGTTTTTT
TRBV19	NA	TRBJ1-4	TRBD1	CASSNRGRDEKLFF	TGTGCCAGTAGTAACAGGGGACGAGACGAAAAACTGTTTTTT
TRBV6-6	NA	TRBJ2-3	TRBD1	CASSYSGTGGGDTQYF	TGTGCCAGCAGTTACTCGGGAACAGGGGGCGGAGATACGCAGTATTTT
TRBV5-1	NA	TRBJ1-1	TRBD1	CASSSGQGRNTEAFF	TGCGCCAGCAGCTCCGGACAGGGGAGGAACACTGAAGCTTTCTTT
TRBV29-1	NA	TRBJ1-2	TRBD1	CSVHDRGPGYTF	TGCAGCGTCCACGACAGGGGACCTGGCTACACCTTC
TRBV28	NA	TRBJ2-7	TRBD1	CASRLGTGTAYEQYF	TGTGCCAGCAGATTGGGGACAGGGACGGCCTACGAGCAGTACTTC
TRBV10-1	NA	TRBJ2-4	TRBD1	CASAITLTGGKNIQYF	TGCGCCAGCGCAATTACCCTAACAGGGGGCAAAAACATTCAGTACTTC
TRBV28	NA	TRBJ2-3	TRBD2	CASSFDPWGGTSTDTQYF	TGTGCCAGCAGTTTCGACCCCTGGGGGGGGACTAGCACAGATACGCAGTATTTT
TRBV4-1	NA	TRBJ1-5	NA	CASSQEVGAGQPQHF	TGCGCCAGCAGCCAAGAGGTAGGGGCTGGTCAGCCCCAGCATTTT
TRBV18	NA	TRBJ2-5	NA	CASSPAGETQYF	TGTGCCAGCTCACCCGCGGGGGAGACCCAGTACTTC
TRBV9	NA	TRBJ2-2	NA	CASSVGVSPGSGELFF	TGTGCCAGCAGCGTAGGAGTTTCCCCGGGGTCCGGGGAGCTGTTTTTT
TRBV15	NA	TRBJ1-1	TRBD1	CATSSDRVGGTEAFF	TGTGCCACCAGCAGTGACAGGGTTGGCGGCACTGAAGCTTTCTTT
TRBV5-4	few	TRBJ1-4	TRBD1	CASSGDRASTNEKLFF	TGTGCCAGCAGCGGCGACAGGGCGTCAACTAATGAAAAACTGTTTTTT
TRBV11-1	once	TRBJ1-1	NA	CASSPRGGNTEAFF	TGTGCCAGCAGCCCCCGGGGGGGGAACACTGAAGCTTTCTTT
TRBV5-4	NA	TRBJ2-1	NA	CASSLGQGSYNEQFF	TGTGCCAGCAGCTTGGGGCAGGGAAGTTACAATGAGCAGTTCTTC
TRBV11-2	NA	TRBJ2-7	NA	CASSFRGSGAPHEQYF	TGTGCCAGCAGCTTCAGGGGGTCGGGAGCTCCCCACGAGCAGTACTTC
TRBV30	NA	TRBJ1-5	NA	CAWSGELNQPQHF	TGTGCCTGGAGTGGGGAGCTAAATCAGCCCCAGCATTTT
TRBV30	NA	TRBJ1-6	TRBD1	CAWSVLGQGNSPLHF	TGTGCCTGGAGTGTACTCGGACAGGGGAATTCACCCCTCCACTTT
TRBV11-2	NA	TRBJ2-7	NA	CASSSQEQYF	TGTGCCAGCAGCTCACAGGAGCAGTACTTC
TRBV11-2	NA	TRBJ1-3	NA	CASSEQVISGNTIYF	TGTGCCAGCAGCGAACAGGTCATCTCTGGAAACACCATATATTTT
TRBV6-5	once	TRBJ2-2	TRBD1	CASSYGRGTGELFF	TGTGCCAGCAGTTACGGCAGGGGGACCGGGGAGCTGTTTTTT
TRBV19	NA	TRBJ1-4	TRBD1	CASRRDRINEKLFF	TGTGCCAGTAGGAGGGACAGAATCAATGAAAAACTGTTTTTT
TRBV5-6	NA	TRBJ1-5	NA	CASSYSGTSFFGNQPQHF	TGTGCCAGCAGCTACTCCGGGACAAGCTTTTTTGGGAATCAGCCCCAGCATTTT
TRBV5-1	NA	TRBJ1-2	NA	CASSADSIRNYGYTF	TGCGCCAGCAGCGCGGACAGCATACGTAACTATGGCTACACCTTC
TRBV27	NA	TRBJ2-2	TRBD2	CASRVREGLLPVLPGELFF	TGTGCCAGCAGGGTACGGGAGGGCCTTTTGCCCGTCCTACCCGGGGAGCTGTTTTTT
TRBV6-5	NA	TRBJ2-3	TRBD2	CASRLAAYTDTQYF	TGTGCCAGCAGGCTAGCGGCATACACAGATACGCAGTATTTT
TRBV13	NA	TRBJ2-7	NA	CASSLVGEVHEQYF	TGTGCCAGCAGCTTAGTCGGGGAAGTCCACGAGCAGTACTTC
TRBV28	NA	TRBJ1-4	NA	CASSLDSSTNEKLFF	TGTGCCAGCAGTTTGGACAGCTCAACTAATGAAAAACTGTTTTTT
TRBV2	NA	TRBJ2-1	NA	CASSPRDFSNEQFF	TGTGCCAGCAGTCCCAGGGACTTCTCCAATGAGCAGTTCTTC
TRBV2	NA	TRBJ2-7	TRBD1	CASTDRGVSYEQYF	TGTGCCAGCACGGACAGGGGGGTTTCCTACGAGCAGTACTTC